Listed here are 28 T cell receptor beta chains from one sample, sequenced in a study of OX40 agonist ivuxolimab in advanced cancers. Library preparation used the immunoSEQ multiplex PCR assay. TCRdb obtained this table from immuneACCESS and retained in-frame rearrangements with V and J assigned. These tables miss some clones; where compared with another copy, unresolved V genes account for less than half of the shortfall, and the remainder is unexplained. The sample profile shows 29,000 or so clones; 80% to 95% of them were found once. Just under 9.5% of the sample lies in the top ten. The input for sequencing was CD4+ or CD8+ T cells sorted from blood, taken in a trial of the OX40 agonist ivuxolimab. These TCRs come from an adult with an advanced solid tumor such as melanoma, head and neck, liver or kidney cancer.

The genes are TRBV11-2 and TRBJ2-3; 7 bases are shared with TRBD2. CDR1 and CDR2 from the germline V gene are SGHAT and FQNNGV. J was trimmed by 0 bases and V by 0 bases; bases with no gene match: 6. The CDR3 length is 17 residues. DNA for the CDR3: TGTGCCAGCAGCTTAGAGTGGTGGCGGGGGAGCACAGATACGCAGTATTTT. It translates to CASSLEWWRGSTDTQYF.

This chain links TRBV7-9 with TRBJ2-1; D is possibly TRBD1 or TRBD2 (5 bases each). V lost 10 bases and J 9 bases, leaving 7 bases between the germline ends. Germline CDR1 reads SEHNR; CDR2 reads FQNEAQ (reference sequence). The length of the CDR3 is 9 residues. The CDR3 spells CANGGEQFF. DNA for the CDR3: TGTGCCAATGGGGGTGAGCAGTTCTTC.

This clone appeared once. The chain joins TRBV13 to TRBJ1-5; D is uncertain. Trimming took off 0 bases at V and 5 bases at J, with 2 bases between the two ends. The CDR3 consists of 12 residues. Germline CDR1 is PRHDT and CDR2 is FYEKMQ (reference sequence). CDR3 DNA sequence: TGTGCCAGCAGCTTAGGAGATCAGCCCCAGCATTTT. Residues: CASSLGDQPQHF.

This rearrangement joins TRBV9 to TRBJ2-1; 16 nucleotides match TRBD2. V shed 0 bases and J 6 bases; nucleotides not matched to a gene: 6. CDR1 is SGDLS, CDR2 YYNGEE, per germline. CDR3 length: 18 amino acids. The CDR3 protein is CASSVAGTSGREGNEQFF. The CDR3 region has the DNA TGTGCCAGCAGCGTAGCAGGGACTAGCGGGAGGGAGGGCAATGAGCAGTTCTTC.

This rearrangement joins TRBV6-6 to TRBJ1-5; no definite D call. CDR1 is MNHNY and CDR2 is SVGAGI in the germline V gene (reference sequence). The CDR3 length is 15 residues. V was shortened by 6 bases and J by 1 base, with 13 bases between the two germline ends. The CDR3 nucleotides read TGTGCCAGCAGCCCTCAGGTTTCCAGCAATCAGCCCCAGCATTTT. Protein product: CASSPQVSSNQPQHF.

This chain joins TRBV7-6 and TRBJ1-1; no definite D call. Germline-derived CDR1 and CDR2 are SGHVS and FNYEAQ. The CDR3 extends over 13 amino acids. The V gene lost 1 base and the J gene lost 0 bases, with 3 bases spanning the gap. CDR3 in DNA: TGTGCCAGCAGCTTAGACCTGAACACTGAAGCTTTCTTT. Protein: CASSLDLNTEAFF.

The genes are TRBV19 and TRBJ2-7; D call uncertain. CDR1 LNHDA and CDR2 SQIVND come from the germline V gene (reference sequence). This CDR3 is built from 14 residues. V was shortened by 3 bases and J by 3 bases, with 12 bases between the two germline ends. The CDR3 DNA is TGTGCCAGTAGTATGGGCCCAGTGGGCTACGAGCAGTACTTC. Its protein product is CASSMGPVGYEQYF.

This clone has more than one count but fewer than ten. V gene TRBV19 combines with J gene TRBJ1-2; 9 positions match TRBD1. V gave up 0 bases and J gave up 6 bases; unmatched junction bases: 8. The CDR3 loop spans 16 amino acids. Germline CDR1 is LNHDA and CDR2 is SQIVND (reference sequence). The CDR3 here is CASSIDGQGMENGYTF. In DNA form, the CDR3 reads TGTGCCAGTAGTATAGATGGACAGGGGATGGAGAATGGCTACACCTTC.

This rearrangement joins TRBV27 to TRBJ2-1; the D gene is possibly TRBD1 (6 bases). V dropped 3 bases and J dropped 4 bases, with 13 bases sitting between them. The CDR3 is made up of 15 amino acids. Germline CDR1 reads MNHEY; CDR2 reads SMNVEV (reference sequence). In DNA form, the CDR3 reads TGTGCCAGCAGTTTGGGGGCAGGGAATTACAATGAGCAGTTCTTC. This codes for CASSLGAGNYNEQFF.

This clone showed up just once. The chain carries TRBV5-5 and TRBJ2-2; 9 nucleotides line up with TRBD1. V dropped 3 bases and J dropped 3; count of bases not matched to a gene: 6. This CDR3 is 16 amino acids long. CDR1 is SGHKS, CDR2 YYEKEE, per germline (reference sequence). DNA for the CDR3: TGTGCCAGCAGCTCAAACAGGGGGCGGGACACCGGGGAGCTGTTTTTT. Translated: CASSSNRGRDTGELFF.

As to this clone: The same CDR3 can be traced to other DNA sequences in this sample. The chain links TRBV4-1 to TRBJ1-1; tentative D call: TRBD1 (5 bases). Germline lookup yields CDR1 MGHRA and CDR2 YSYEKL. Trimming cost V 4 bases and J 2 bases, with 14 bases left between them. This CDR3 has 15 amino acids. Here the CDR3 DNA reads TGCGCCAGCAGCCTTGAGGGCCAGGGCAACACTGAAGCTTTCTTT. It encodes CASSLEGQGNTEAFF.

The genes are TRBV6-4 and TRBJ2-1; TRBD2 is a possible D gene (5 bases). The CDR3 sequence is 15 residues long. Germline CDR1 MRHNA, CDR2 SNTAGT. V was clipped by 2 bases and J by 8 bases, with 16 bases between them. CDR3 sequence reads: CASSDGSGGGYEQFF. The CDR3 DNA reads as TGTGCCAGCAGTGACGGGTCAGGTGGAGGATATGAGCAGTTCTTC.

This clone was seen only once. The chain joins TRBV15 to TRBJ1-4; maybe TRBD1 (5 bases). Germline CDR1 LNHNV, CDR2 YYDKDF (reference sequence). The CDR3 is 15 amino acids. V lost 2 bases, J lost 0 bases, and 7 bases lay in between. In DNA, the CDR3 is TGTGCCACCAGCAGACAGGGTGCAACTAATGAAAAACTGTTTTTT. Residues: CATSRQGATNEKLFF.

V gene TRBV5-1 combines with J gene TRBJ2-5; 7 bases fit TRBD2. The CDR3 has 16 residues. J lost 5 bases, V lost 1 base, and 11 bases had no gene match. The germline V gene has CDR1 SGHRS and CDR2 YFSETQ. CDR3 DNA: TGCGCCAGCAGCTTGCGTCGTGCGGGAGATGGTGAGACCCAGTACTTC. Protein: CASSLRRAGDGETQYF. The whole variable domain, filled in from reference TRBV5-1 and TRBJ2-5, reads KAGVTQTPRYLIKTRGQQVTLSCSPISGHRSVSWYQQTPGQGLQFLFEYFSETQRNKGNFPGRFSGRQFSNSRSEMNVSTLELGDSALYLCASSLRRAGDGETQYFGPGTRLLVL.

This chain connects TRBV29-1 to TRBJ2-7; 8 bases line up with TRBD2. This CDR3 is 17 amino acids long. Germline V gene sequence: CDR1 SQVTM, CDR2 ANQGSEA. Trimming at V came to 0 bases and at J to 6 bases, leaving 16 bases not matched to a gene. CDR3 region: CSVEDRVVSGGASEQYF. CDR3 bases: TGCAGCGTTGAAGATCGGGTAGTCAGCGGGGGTGCCTCCGAGCAGTACTTC.

This chain links TRBV29-1 with TRBJ2-7, with TRBD2 identical over 12 bases. The germline CDR1 and CDR2 sequences are SQVTM and ANQGSEA. The CDR3 sequence is 13 residues long. V was pared by 7 bases and J by 4 bases, with 5 bases of the junction left unmatched. CDR3 amino acids: CSAGLAGYYEQYF. CDR3 sequence (DNA): TGCAGCGCTGGACTAGCGGGATATTACGAGCAGTACTTC.

The chain employs TRBV11-2 and TRBJ2-7, with TRBD1 as a possible D gene (6 bases). Trimming shortened V by 1 base and J by 4 bases, and 14 bases separated the two germline ends. CDR3 length: 15 amino acids. Per the germline V gene, CDR1 is SGHAT and CDR2 is FQNNGV. The CDR3 sequence is CASSLGGTRAYEQYF. CDR3 nucleotide sequence: TGTGCCAGCAGCTTAGGGGGGACACGGGCGTACGAGCAGTACTTC. Together with reference TRBV11-2 and TRBJ2-7, the CDR3 gives the full variable domain: EAGVAQSPRYKIIEKRQSVAFWCNPISGHATLYWYQQILGQGPKLLIQFQNNGVVDDSQLPKDRFSAERLKGVDSTLKIQPAKLEDSAVYLCASSLGGTRAYEQYFGPGTRLTVT.

The gene calls are TRBV18 and TRBJ2-1, with TRBD2 matching 12 bases. Germline CDR1 is KGHSH and CDR2 is LQKENI. The ends lost 0 bases at V and 9 bases at J; junction bases unmatched: 3. This CDR3 has 15 amino acids. The CDR3 DNA sequence: TGTGCCAGCTCACCACCGGGACTAGCGGGTGGTGAGCAGTTCTTC. The encoded protein is CASSPPGLAGGEQFF.

The chain is built from TRBV14 and TRBJ2-5; a possible D gene is TRBD2 (6 bases). The CDR3 runs 14 residues. V was clipped by 5 bases and J by 4 bases, with 14 bases between them. Germline V CDR1 and CDR2: SGHDN, FVKESK. CDR3 amino acids: CASSVIAARETQYF. The CDR3 region has the DNA TGTGCCAGCAGCGTTATAGCGGCCCGAGAGACCCAGTACTTC. The entire variable domain, with the rest obtained from reference TRBV14 and TRBJ2-5, is as follows: EAGVTQFPSHSVIEKGQTVTLRCDPISGHDNLYWYRRVMGKEIKFLLHFVKESKQDESGMPNNRFLAERTGGTYSTLKVQPAELEDSGVYFCASSVIAARETQYFGPGTRLLVL.

The rearrangement uses TRBV6-5 and TRBJ1-4; tentatively, D is TRBD1 (6 bases). In germline, CDR1 is MNHEY, CDR2 SVGAGI. The CDR3 is made up of 15 amino acids. V was cut by 5 bases and J by 2 bases, with 12 bases left in between. CDR3 sequence reads: CASSTTGSTNEKLFF. Here the CDR3 DNA reads TGTGCCAGCAGTACTACAGGGTCTACTAATGAAAAACTGTTTTTT.

CDR3 bases: TGTGCCAGCAGTGAACTACTAGCGGGAGGGGTGAGGCAGTTCTTC. As protein: CASSELLAGGVRQFF. This chain joins TRBV6-1 and TRBJ2-1; 13 bases fit TRBD2. Germline V gene data show CDR1 as MNHNS and CDR2 as SASEGT. V shed 2 bases, J shed 12 bases, and the junction held 7 bases outside the gene matches. This CDR3 contains 15 residues.

The CDR3, as DNA: TGTGCCAGCAGCCAAGGGACAGGGGGCCGGCAGTACTTC. Amino acids: CASSQGTGGRQYF. J is TRBJ2-7 and V is TRBV14, with 11 bases fitting TRBD1. This CDR3 region has 13 residues. The germline V gene has CDR1 SGHDN and CDR2 FVKESK. V lost 1 base and J lost 9; bases outside the gene matches: 2. The complete variable domain, with remaining parts taken from reference TRBV14 and TRBJ2-7, reads EAGVTQFPSHSVIEKGQTVTLRCDPISGHDNLYWYRRVMGKEIKFLLHFVKESKQDESGMPNNRFLAERTGGTYSTLKVQPAELEDSGVYFCASSQGTGGRQYFGPGTRLTVT.

In this sample, this clone turned up once. The chain joins TRBV7-9 to TRBJ2-7; 9 bases fit TRBD1. Per the germline V gene, CDR1 is SEHNR and CDR2 is FQNEAQ (reference sequence). The CDR3 loop spans 16 amino acids. V lost 5 bases to trimming and J lost 6 bases; unmatched junction nucleotides: 14. CDR3 in amino acids: CASSPRTGAMYSEQYF. As DNA, the CDR3 is TGTGCCAGCAGCCCCCGGACAGGGGCGATGTACAGCGAGCAGTACTTC.

The genes are TRBV7-6 and TRBJ1-1; D possibly corresponds to TRBD1 (5 bases). From germline, CDR1 is SGHVS and CDR2 FNYEAQ. V shed 6 bases and J shed 6 bases, with 20 bases lying between them. The CDR3 is 15 residues long. The CDR3, as DNA: TGTGCCAGCAGTCCAAGGGACGGACCCCTGGCTGAAGCTTTCTTT. Its protein product is CASSPRDGPLAEAFF.

The chain couples TRBV15 to TRBJ2-2; maybe TRBD1 (6 bases). Trimming removed 0 bases from V and 6 bases from J, with 8 bases in between. The CDR3 contains 14 residues. Per the germline V gene, CDR1 is LNHNV and CDR2 is YYDKDF (reference sequence). The CDR3 region is CATSRDRTAGELFF. For the CDR3, the DNA is TGTGCCACCAGCAGAGACCGGACAGCCGGGGAGCTGTTTTTT.

The V call is TRBV7-9, the J call TRBJ2-2; 12 nucleotides agree with TRBD1. This CDR3 spans 18 amino acids. The junction had 9 bases not matched to a gene; V was cut back by 0 bases and J by 7 bases. Germline CDR1 and CDR2: SEHNR and FQNEAQ (reference sequence). For the CDR3, the DNA is TGTGCCAGCAGCTTAGCCCCTGGGGGACAGGGGGCCGGCGGGGAGCTGTTTTTT. Amino acids: CASSLAPGGQGAGGELFF.

The chain couples TRBV19 to TRBJ2-1; the match to TRBD1 covers 7 bases. The V gene end was trimmed by 3 bases and the J gene end by 4 bases; junction bases not matched to a gene: 3. In germline, CDR1 is LNHDA, CDR2 SQIVND (reference sequence). The CDR3 sequence is 14 residues long. The CDR3 here is CASSMTGSYNEQFF. The CDR3 nucleotides read TGTGCCAGTAGTATGACAGGGAGTTACAATGAGCAGTTCTTC.

The gene calls are TRBV6-5 and TRBJ2-3; 7 bases line up with TRBD2. J lost 4 bases, V lost 4 bases, and 11 bases had no gene match. This CDR3 has 16 residues. CDR1 and CDR2 from the germline V gene are MNHEY and SVGAGI. CDR3 sequence: CASSSLTARGADTQYF. The CDR3, as DNA: TGTGCCAGCAGTTCGCTGACAGCCCGGGGGGCAGATACGCAGTATTTT.